Listed below are T cell receptor beta chains from one sample, sequenced in a study of blood T cells in healthy people across ages. TCRdb re-called the 5' RACE reads with MiXCR, one entry per CDR3 protein. The data contain 380,000 or so distinct CDR3 sequences, approximately 47% of them singletons. Sequencing was performed on blood. The receptors come from a man between 60 and 70 years old in good health. The CDR3 runs from the conserved cysteine through the conserved F or W. Fields, in order: clone size, V gene, J gene, D gene, CDR3 DNA, CDR3 protein. D genes are given only for firm matches. A row's size may be missing; if present it is once, few, many or a size class.

size: -
V: TRBV6-2/TRBV6-3
J: TRBJ2-5
D: TRBD1
DNA: TGTGCCAGCAGGGACAGGGCCGTTTTAGAAGAGACCCAGTACTTC
CDR3: CASRDRAVLEETQYF

size: once
V: TRBV7-2
J: TRBJ2-3
D: TRBD2
DNA: TGTGCCAGCAGCCCCTGGACTAGCGGGCTAGATACGCAGTATTTT
CDR3: CASSPWTSGLDTQYF

size: few
V: TRBV5-1
J: TRBJ2-5
D: -
DNA: TGCGCCAGCAGGGAGGTCCGGACACTACAAGAGACCCAGTACTTC
CDR3: CASREVRTLQETQYF

size: -
V: TRBV3-1
J: TRBJ2-4
D: -
DNA: TGTGCCAGCAGCCAACGGGGGACCCTAGCCAAAAACATTCAGTACTTC
CDR3: CASSQRGTLAKNIQYF

size: -
V: TRBV18
J: TRBJ2-3
D: -
DNA: TGTGCCAGCTCACTACCACCAAACACAGATACGCAGTATTTT
CDR3: CASSLPPNTDTQYF

size: -
V: TRBV5-1
J: TRBJ2-3
D: TRBD1
DNA: TGCGCCAGCAGCTGGGACAGCCCCACAGATACGCAGTATTTT
CDR3: CASSWDSPTDTQYF

size: many
V: TRBV5-1
J: TRBJ1-1
D: -
DNA: TGCGCCAGCAGCTTGGTGGGGAGTAACACTGAAGCTTTCTTT
CDR3: CASSLVGSNTEAFF

size: -
V: TRBV11-2
J: TRBJ2-5
D: -
DNA: TGTGCCAGCAGCTTACGGCCCCCTGGGGAGACCCAGTACTTC
CDR3: CASSLRPPGETQYF

size: -
V: TRBV3-1
J: TRBJ2-3
D: TRBD2
DNA: TGTGCCAGCAGCCCATCCGGGACTAGGGAAACGCAGTATTTT
CDR3: CASSPSGTRETQYF

size: -
V: TRBV6-1
J: TRBJ2-7
D: -
DNA: TGTGTCAGCAGTGAAGGGCAGGGGACCTACGAGCAGTACTTC
CDR3: CVSSEGQGTYEQYF

size: once
V: TRBV28
J: TRBJ2-1
D: TRBD1
DNA: TGTGCCAGCAGTCCCTCGTTAACAGGGGGGTTCTACAATGAGCAGTTCTTC
CDR3: CASSPSLTGGFYNEQFF

size: once
V: TRBV6-2/TRBV6-3
J: TRBJ2-1
D: TRBD2
DNA: TGTGCCAGCAGGACGACTAGCGGGGGGGCCTACAATGAGCAGTTCTTC
CDR3: CASRTTSGGAYNEQFF

size: -
V: TRBV9
J: TRBJ1-6
D: -
DNA: TGTACCAGCAGCTCTAGTGGCAGAAGGAATTCACCCCTCCACTTT
CDR3: CTSSSSGRRNSPLHF

size: few
V: TRBV7-2
J: TRBJ2-7
D: TRBD2
DNA: TGTGCCAGCAGCTCACGGAAGACTAGCGCCAGGCGGGGGGATGAGCAGTACTTC
CDR3: CASSSRKTSARRGDEQYF

size: -
V: TRBV7-2
J: TRBJ2-7
D: TRBD1
DNA: TGTGCCAGCAGCCGACAGGGCACCTCCTCCTACGAGCAGTACTTC
CDR3: CASSRQGTSSYEQYF

size: few
V: TRBV7-2
J: TRBJ2-1
D: TRBD2
DNA: TGTGCCAGCAGCTTAGCAGCAGCGGGAGGGCAAGAGCAGTTCTTC
CDR3: CASSLAAAGGQEQFF

size: -
V: TRBV24-1
J: TRBJ2-2
D: -
DNA: TGTGCCACCAGTCGCGGGGCGAACACCGGGGAGCTGTTTTTT
CDR3: CATSRGANTGELFF

size: -
V: TRBV6-5
J: TRBJ2-7
D: -
DNA: TGTGCCAGCAATCCGAGCGGGCGGTACGAGCAGTACTTC
CDR3: CASNPSGRYEQYF

size: many
V: TRBV6-1
J: TRBJ2-7
D: -
DNA: TGTGCCAGCAGTGTCTACGAGCAGTACTTC
CDR3: CASSVYEQYF

size: few
V: TRBV6-2/TRBV6-3
J: TRBJ2-1
D: TRBD2
DNA: TGTGCCAGCAGTTACGGGCGGGCTAGCGGTTACAATGAGCAGTTCTTC
CDR3: CASSYGRASGYNEQFF

size: -
V: TRBV7-9
J: TRBJ2-7
D: TRBD1
DNA: TGTGCCAGCAGCTTAGTAGAGGCAGGGGGTAGGTACGAGCAGTACTTC
CDR3: CASSLVEAGGRYEQYF

size: -
V: TRBV9
J: TRBJ2-3
D: -
DNA: TGTGCCAGCAACGTGGCGCGTGGTACGCAGTATTTT
CDR3: CASNVARGTQYF

size: -
V: TRBV28
J: TRBJ2-7
D: -
DNA: TGTGCCAGCAGCAAACTAGCTCTCGAGCAGTACTTC
CDR3: CASSKLALEQYF

size: few
V: TRBV12-3/TRBV12-4
J: TRBJ2-6
D: TRBD1
DNA: TGTGCCAGCACCCAACAGGGGGCACCGTCTGGGGCCAACGTCCTGACTTTC
CDR3: CASTQQGAPSGANVLTF

size: -
V: TRBV29-1
J: TRBJ2-1
D: -
DNA: TGCAGCGTTGAAGTACCCCCGGGGAATGAGCAGTTCTTC
CDR3: CSVEVPPGNEQFF

size: -
V: TRBV7-2
J: TRBJ2-3
D: -
DNA: TGTGCCAGCAGCTCCTACGTGAGCACAGATACGCAGTATTTT
CDR3: CASSSYVSTDTQYF

size: few
V: TRBV5-1
J: TRBJ1-1
D: -
DNA: TGCGCCAGCAGCTTGGTAGGCGAAAGGGCTTTCTTT
CDR3: CASSLVGERAFF

size: -
V: TRBV4-2
J: TRBJ2-4
D: TRBD2
DNA: TGTGCCAGCAGCCAAGATCGGCCTAGCGGAAACCTAGCCAAAAACATTCAGTACTTC
CDR3: CASSQDRPSGNLAKNIQYF

size: -
V: TRBV29-1
J: TRBJ1-1
D: -
DNA: TGCAGCGCTCGTCGAATCAACACTGAAGCTTTCTTT
CDR3: CSARRINTEAFF

size: few
V: TRBV5-1
J: TRBJ2-1
D: -
DNA: TGCGCCAGCAGCTTGGACCCGGACGGATACAATGAGCAGTTCTTC
CDR3: CASSLDPDGYNEQFF

size: -
V: TRBV6-5
J: TRBJ2-7
D: TRBD1
DNA: TGTACCAGCAGGACAGGGGGACCTAGCTACGAGCAGTACTTC
CDR3: CTSRTGGPSYEQYF

size: -
V: TRBV7-2
J: TRBJ2-5
D: -
DNA: TGTGCCAGCAGCTTAGCGTTGGGAGCCCGCCGGGAGACCCAGTACTTC
CDR3: CASSLALGARRETQYF

size: -
V: TRBV9
J: TRBJ2-6
D: -
DNA: TGTGCCAGCAGTGTGGCGGCTGGGGCCAACGTCCTGACTTTC
CDR3: CASSVAAGANVLTF

size: few
V: TRBV5-6
J: TRBJ2-3
D: -
DNA: TGTGCCAGCAGCACCGTCTTAGCGGTTTCTAGCACAGATACGCAGTATTTT
CDR3: CASSTVLAVSSTDTQYF

size: few
V: TRBV20-1
J: TRBJ2-7
D: TRBD2
DNA: TGCAGTGCTAGAGCTAGGTTGAGGCTAGCGGAGTCCTACGAGCAGTACTTC
CDR3: CSARARLRLAESYEQYF

size: -
V: TRBV5-1
J: TRBJ2-7
D: -
DNA: TGCGCCAGCAGCCCCTCGATCAGGGCCTACGAGCAGTACTTC
CDR3: CASSPSIRAYEQYF

size: -
V: TRBV6-2/TRBV6-3
J: TRBJ2-5
D: -
DNA: TGTGCCAGCAGTTACGGAGCCGGGGATTTGGAGACCCAGTACTTC
CDR3: CASSYGAGDLETQYF

size: few
V: TRBV20-1
J: TRBJ2-3
D: TRBD2
DNA: TGCAGTGCTAGAGGCCAGACTAGCGGGAGGGCCATAACGCAGTATTTT
CDR3: CSARGQTSGRAITQYF

size: -
V: TRBV11-2
J: TRBJ2-7
D: TRBD2
DNA: TGTGCCAGCAGCGGCGGGGGATTACCCCCCGAGCAGTACTTC
CDR3: CASSGGGLPPEQYF

size: -
V: TRBV27
J: TRBJ1-2
D: TRBD1
DNA: TGTGCCAGCAGTCGGGACAGGGAATATGGCTACACCTTC
CDR3: CASSRDREYGYTF

size: -
V: TRBV6-5
J: TRBJ2-4
D: -
DNA: TGTGCCAGCAGCTCGGGGCGGAGCTGGGCCAAAAACATTCAGTACTTC
CDR3: CASSSGRSWAKNIQYF

size: -
V: TRBV20-1
J: TRBJ2-1
D: -
DNA: TGCAGTCAAAGGGGTAGCTTTAACAATGAGCAGTTCTTC
CDR3: CSQRGSFNNEQFF

size: -
V: TRBV7-3
J: TRBJ2-1
D: -
DNA: TGTGCCAGCAGTCGACAGGGAGGGAGGGGAGAGACCCAGTTCTTC
CDR3: CASSRQGGRGETQFF

size: -
V: TRBV5-1
J: TRBJ2-1
D: TRBD1
DNA: TGCGCCAGCAGCTTGGGACAGGGCAAATACAATGAGCAGTTCTTC
CDR3: CASSLGQGKYNEQFF

size: -
V: TRBV20-1
J: TRBJ2-7
D: -
DNA: TGCAGCTTTGAACCGAGCTCCTACAATGAGCAGTACTTC
CDR3: CSFEPSSYNEQYF

size: -
V: TRBV20-1
J: TRBJ1-5
D: TRBD1
DNA: TGCAGTGCAAGGACAGGGGGTCTTTATAGCAATCAGCCCCAGCATTTT
CDR3: CSARTGGLYSNQPQHF

size: -
V: TRBV12-3/TRBV12-4
J: TRBJ2-3
D: TRBD1
DNA: TGTGCCAGCAGTTTAATCGCTAGACAGGGTACGCAGTATTTT
CDR3: CASSLIARQGTQYF

size: -
V: TRBV5-4
J: TRBJ2-1
D: TRBD2
DNA: TGTGCCAGCAGCCTGCTAGCGGGAGGAAACAATGAGCAGTTCTTC
CDR3: CASSLLAGGNNEQFF

size: -
V: TRBV20-1
J: TRBJ1-1
D: -
DNA: TGCAGTGCAAGGCCCAGGGAACTTACTGAAGCTTTCTTT
CDR3: CSARPRELTEAFF

size: once
V: TRBV30
J: TRBJ2-1
D: -
DNA: TGTGCCTTGACCAATTACAATGAGCAGTTCTTC
CDR3: CALTNYNEQFF

size: -
V: TRBV3-1
J: TRBJ2-7
D: -
DNA: TGTGCCAGCAGCCAAGACCGGCGGGGATCCTACGAGCAGTACTTC
CDR3: CASSQDRRGSYEQYF

size: -
V: TRBV30
J: TRBJ2-3
D: -
DNA: TGTGCCTGGAGTGTTAGGCTGGGGGATACGCAGTATTTT
CDR3: CAWSVRLGDTQYF

size: -
V: TRBV5-1
J: TRBJ2-7
D: -
DNA: TGCGCCAGCAGCTTTAGGTCGGACCGCCGGCCGTCAAACGAGCAGTACTTC
CDR3: CASSFRSDRRPSNEQYF

size: few
V: TRBV7-2
J: TRBJ2-3
D: -
DNA: TGTGCCAGCAGCTTAGAGGGGCTTGTTGGGGGTACAGATACGCAGTATTTT
CDR3: CASSLEGLVGGTDTQYF

size: -
V: TRBV6-5
J: TRBJ2-3
D: -
DNA: TGTGCCAGCAGTGGGGGGTTAAGCACAGATACGCAGTATTTT
CDR3: CASSGGLSTDTQYF

size: few
V: TRBV9
J: TRBJ2-2
D: -
DNA: TGTGCCAGCAGCTTATCCGGGGGCTCCTCGGTCGGGGAGCTGTTTTTT
CDR3: CASSLSGGSSVGELFF

size: -
V: TRBV7-2
J: TRBJ1-2
D: -
DNA: TGTGCCAGCAGCTCAGTGGGGGGCGAGGACTATGGCTACACCTTC
CDR3: CASSSVGGEDYGYTF